This T cell receptor beta chain appears in the sequencing data of a study of neoadjuvant nivolumab and ipilimumab in lung cancer. Overall study results and limits: Only a small number of samples underwent TCR sequencing. Blood richness before therapy tracked richness in tumors resected after neoadjuvant therapy. Only two of four nivolumab-treated tumors gained richness and clonality by surgery. Resected tumors had greater TCR richness and clonality than uninvolved lung.

The germline V gene has CDR1 MNHNY and CDR2 SVGAGI (reference sequence). V shed 10 bases, J shed 7 bases, and the junction held 3 bases outside the gene matches. The CDR3 consists of 11 residues. Measured with immunoSEQ multiplex PCR; TCRdb has only the in-frame clones, and not every one. Of about 4,300 clones in the sample, roughly 76% are singletons; the top ten hold roughly 13%. Details on this clone: Its antigen is currently unknown.

The sequence derives from an adult with non-small cell lung cancer. The rearrangement links TRBV6-6 to TRBJ2-1, with 8 bases identical to TRBD2. This sample comprised adjacent normal lung tissue, obtained after neoadjuvant nivolumab, alone or with ipilimumab, at or shortly before surgery. CDR3 protein: CATRGGNEQFF. The CDR3, as DNA: TGTGCCACTCGCGGGGGGAATGAGCAGTTCTTC.